The clone carrying this TCR beta chain was detected a few times. MiXCR was run by TCRdb on the RT-PCR reads, yielding one entry per CDR3 protein. The data show about a million distinct CDR3 sequences, roughly 18% seen once. This entry comes from a study of patients and donors after allogeneic stem cell transplantation. V shed 5 bases and J shed 4 bases, with 20 bases lying between them. CDR3 size: 16 residues. The chain uses TRBV12-3 or TRBV12-4 and TRBJ2-5; no clear D. This TCR was recovered from a human donor who was either an allogeneic HSCT recipient or a stem cell or donor lymphocyte infusion donor (not recorded which). It is not recorded whose cells these are; they may come from a transplant donor. The sequenced sample consisted of blood, either unsorted or a sorted T cell fraction (not recorded which). The CDR3 coding sequence is TGTGCCAGCAGTACCACCCGGACCGGTAGGAGAGAGACCCAGTACTTC. It encodes CASSTTRTGRRETQYF.